The following is a TCR beta chain sequence with its context. Only in-frame clones appear in the TCRdb table, and some are missing; sequencing was by immunoSEQ multiplex PCR. The sample consists of 170,000 or so clones, about 93% of them appearing once. The CDR3 runs 14 residues. V was pared by 6 bases and J by 1 base, with 12 bases between. Germline CDR1 is SNHLY and CDR2 is FYNNEI. The sample comes from a study of control samples from healthy donors and cancer patients. The chain joins TRBV2 to TRBJ1-1, with D possibly TRBD1 on 5 matching bases. The sequencing sample was made of blood. The clonotype comes from a young man in good health. This chain's CDR3 is CASRLRGGNTEAFF. CDR3 in DNA: TGTGCCAGCAGGCTCCGGGGGGGGAACACTGAAGCTTTCTTT.